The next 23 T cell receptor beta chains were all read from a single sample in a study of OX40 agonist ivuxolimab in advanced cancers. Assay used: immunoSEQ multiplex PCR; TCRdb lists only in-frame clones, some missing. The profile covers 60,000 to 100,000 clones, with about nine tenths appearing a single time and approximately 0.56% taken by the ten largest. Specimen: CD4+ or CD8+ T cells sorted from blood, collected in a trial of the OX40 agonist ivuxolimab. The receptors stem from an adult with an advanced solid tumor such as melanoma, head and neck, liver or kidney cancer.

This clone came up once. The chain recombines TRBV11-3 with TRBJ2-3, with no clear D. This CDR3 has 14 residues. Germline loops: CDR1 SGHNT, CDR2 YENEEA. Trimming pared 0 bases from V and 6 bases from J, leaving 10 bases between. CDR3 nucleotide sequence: TGTGCCAGCAGCTTAGACCCCCTAGTGGATACGCAGTATTTT. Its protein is CASSLDPLVDTQYF.

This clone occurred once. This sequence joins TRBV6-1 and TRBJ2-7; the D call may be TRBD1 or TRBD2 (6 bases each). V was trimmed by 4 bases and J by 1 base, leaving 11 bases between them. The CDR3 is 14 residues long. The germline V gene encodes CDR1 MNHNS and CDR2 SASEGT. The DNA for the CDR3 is TGTGCCAGCAGTGTACGGAGGGGGTCCTACGAGCAGTACTTC. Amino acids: CASSVRRGSYEQYF.

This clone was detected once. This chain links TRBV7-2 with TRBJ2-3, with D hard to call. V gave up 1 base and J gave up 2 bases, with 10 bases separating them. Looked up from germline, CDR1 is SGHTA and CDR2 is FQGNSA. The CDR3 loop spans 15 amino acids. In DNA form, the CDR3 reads TGTGCCAGCAGCTTAGTAGCTACCCCCACAGATACGCAGTATTTT. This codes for CASSLVATPTDTQYF.

The CDR3 protein is CASSLLRQSNQPQHF. The CDR3 nucleotides read TGTGCCAGCAGCTTATTGCGACAGAGCAATCAGCCCCAGCATTTT. The chain joins TRBV7-8 to TRBJ1-5; TRBD1 is a possible D gene (5 bases). The CDR3 length is 15 residues. Germline loops: CDR1 SGHVS, CDR2 FQNEAQ. V was shortened by 2 bases and J by 1 base, with 9 bases between the two germline ends.

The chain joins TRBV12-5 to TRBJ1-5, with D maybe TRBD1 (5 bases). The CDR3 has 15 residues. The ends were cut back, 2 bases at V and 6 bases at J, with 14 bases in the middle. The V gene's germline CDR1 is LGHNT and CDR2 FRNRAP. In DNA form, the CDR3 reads TGTGCTAGTGGTTTGTATAGCGGGGGAAGTCAGCCCCAGCATTTT. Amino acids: CASGLYSGGSQPQHF.

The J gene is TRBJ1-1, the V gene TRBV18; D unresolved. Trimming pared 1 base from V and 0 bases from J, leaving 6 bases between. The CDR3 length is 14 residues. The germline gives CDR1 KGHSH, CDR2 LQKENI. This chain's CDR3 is CASSPQNLNTEAFF. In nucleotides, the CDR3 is TGTGCCAGCTCACCACAGAATTTGAACACTGAAGCTTTCTTT.

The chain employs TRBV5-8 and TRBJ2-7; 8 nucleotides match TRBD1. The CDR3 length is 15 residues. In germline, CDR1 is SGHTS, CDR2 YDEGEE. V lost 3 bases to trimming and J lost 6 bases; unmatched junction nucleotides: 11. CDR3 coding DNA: TGTGCCAGCAGCTCGGACAGGGTGGGGTCGGGCGAGCAGTACTTC. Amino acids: CASSSDRVGSGEQYF.

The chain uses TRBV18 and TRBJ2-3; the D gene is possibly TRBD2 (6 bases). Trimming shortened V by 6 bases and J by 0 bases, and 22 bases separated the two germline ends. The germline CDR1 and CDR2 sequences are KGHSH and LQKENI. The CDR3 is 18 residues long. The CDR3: CASSRRHQAGLSTDTQYF. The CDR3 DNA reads TGTGCCAGCTCCCGTCGTCACCAGGCGGGACTGAGCACAGATACGCAGTATTTT.

This CDR3 is CASSHDRKGVQYF. CDR3 DNA sequence: TGTGCCAGCAGCCACGACAGAAAAGGGGTTCAGTACTTC. The rearrangement links TRBV14 to TRBJ2-4; D is possibly TRBD1 (5 bases). Germline lookup yields CDR1 SGHDN and CDR2 FVKESK. This CDR3 contains 13 residues. The ends were cut back, 3 bases at V and 11 bases at J, with 14 bases in the middle. The full variable domain, rest sourced from reference TRBV14 and TRBJ2-4, is EAGVTQFPSHSVIEKGQTVTLRCDPISGHDNLYWYRRVMGKEIKFLLHFVKESKQDESGMPNNRFLAERTGGTYSTLKVQPAELEDSGVYFCASSHDRKGVQYFGAGTRLSVL.

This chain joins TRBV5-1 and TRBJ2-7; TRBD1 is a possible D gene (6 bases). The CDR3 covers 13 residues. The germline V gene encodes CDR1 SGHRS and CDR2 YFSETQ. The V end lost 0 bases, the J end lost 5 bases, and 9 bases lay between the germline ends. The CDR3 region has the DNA TGCGCCAGCAGCTTGGCCCCAGGGGACGAGCAGTACTTC. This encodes CASSLAPGDEQYF.

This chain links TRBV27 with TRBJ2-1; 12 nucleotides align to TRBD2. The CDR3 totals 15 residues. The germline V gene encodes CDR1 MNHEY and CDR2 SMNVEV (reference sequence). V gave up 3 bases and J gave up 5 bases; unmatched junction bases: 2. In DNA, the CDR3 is TGTGCCAGCAGTTTGGGACTAGCGGGCGACAATGAGCAGTTCTTC. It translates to CASSLGLAGDNEQFF.

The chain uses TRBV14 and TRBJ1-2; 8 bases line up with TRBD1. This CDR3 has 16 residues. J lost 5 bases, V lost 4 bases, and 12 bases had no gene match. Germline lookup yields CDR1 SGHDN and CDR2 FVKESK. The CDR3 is CASSLTFWTGTYGYTF. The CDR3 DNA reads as TGTGCCAGCAGCCTAACCTTCTGGACAGGGACGTATGGCTACACCTTC.

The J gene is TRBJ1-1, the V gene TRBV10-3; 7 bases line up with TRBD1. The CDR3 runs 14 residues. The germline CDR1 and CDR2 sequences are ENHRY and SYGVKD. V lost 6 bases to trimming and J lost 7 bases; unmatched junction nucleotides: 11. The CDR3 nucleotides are TGTGCCATCAGCTCCACAGGGGACGGGGGTGAAGCTTTCTTT. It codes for CAISSTGDGGEAFF.

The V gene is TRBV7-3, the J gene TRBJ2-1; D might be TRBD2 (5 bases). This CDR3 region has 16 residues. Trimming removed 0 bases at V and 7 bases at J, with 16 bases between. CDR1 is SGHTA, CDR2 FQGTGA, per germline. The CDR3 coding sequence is TGTGCCAGCAGCTTAACGTCGGCGGGCGTCTCTAATGAGCAGTTCTTC. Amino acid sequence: CASSLTSAGVSNEQFF.

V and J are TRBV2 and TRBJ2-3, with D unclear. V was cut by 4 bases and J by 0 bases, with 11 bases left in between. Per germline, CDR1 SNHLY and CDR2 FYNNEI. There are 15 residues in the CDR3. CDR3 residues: CASSVLGWSTDTQYF. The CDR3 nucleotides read TGTGCCAGCAGTGTCTTGGGCTGGAGCACAGATACGCAGTATTTT.

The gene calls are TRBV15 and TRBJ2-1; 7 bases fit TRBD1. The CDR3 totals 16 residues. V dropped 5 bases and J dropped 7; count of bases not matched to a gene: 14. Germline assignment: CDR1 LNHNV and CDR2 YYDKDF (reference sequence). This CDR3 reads CATSAMTGSPANEQFF. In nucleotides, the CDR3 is TGTGCCACCAGCGCAATGACAGGGTCACCGGCGAATGAGCAGTTCTTC. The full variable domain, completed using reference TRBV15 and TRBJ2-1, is DAMVIQNPRYQVTQFGKPVTLSCSQTLNHNVMYWYQQKSSQAPKLLFHYYDKDFNNEADTPDNFQSRRPNTSFCFLDIRSPGLGDTAMYLCATSAMTGSPANEQFFGPGTRLTVL.

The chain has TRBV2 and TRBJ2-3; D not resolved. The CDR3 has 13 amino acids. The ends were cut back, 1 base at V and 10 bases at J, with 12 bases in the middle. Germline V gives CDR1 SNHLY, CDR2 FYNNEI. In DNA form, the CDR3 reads TGTGCCAGCAGTGAAGATGGCACCCAGTCGCAGTATTTT. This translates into CASSEDGTQSQYF.

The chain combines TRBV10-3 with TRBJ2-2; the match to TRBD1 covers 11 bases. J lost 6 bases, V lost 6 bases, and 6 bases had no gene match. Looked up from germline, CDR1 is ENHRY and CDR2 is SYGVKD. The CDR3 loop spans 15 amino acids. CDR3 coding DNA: TGTGCCATCAGCAAGGGACAGGGGGACGCCGGGGAGCTGTTTTTT. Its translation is CAISKGQGDAGELFF.

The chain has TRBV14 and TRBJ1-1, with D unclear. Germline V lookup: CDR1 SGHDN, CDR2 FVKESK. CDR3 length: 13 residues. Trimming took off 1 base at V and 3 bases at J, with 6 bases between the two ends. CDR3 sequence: CASSQGLDTEAFF. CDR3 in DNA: TGTGCCAGCAGCCAAGGACTAGACACTGAAGCTTTCTTT.

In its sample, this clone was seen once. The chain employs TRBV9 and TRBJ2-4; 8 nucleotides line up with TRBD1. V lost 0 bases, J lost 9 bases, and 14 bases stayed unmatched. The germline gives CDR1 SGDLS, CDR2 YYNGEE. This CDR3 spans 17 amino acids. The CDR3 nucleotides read TGTGCCAGCAGCGTAGTGGACAGGGAGGATGGAAGGAGCATTCAGTACTTC. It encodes CASSVVDREDGRSIQYF.

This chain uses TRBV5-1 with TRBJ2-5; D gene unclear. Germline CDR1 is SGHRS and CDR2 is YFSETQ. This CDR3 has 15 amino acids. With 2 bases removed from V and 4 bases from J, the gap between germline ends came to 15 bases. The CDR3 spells CASSFGGISVETQYF. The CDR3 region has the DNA TGCGCCAGCAGCTTTGGTGGGATTTCGGTAGAGACCCAGTACTTC.

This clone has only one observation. This CDR3 reads CASSLSGLAGSGELFF. CDR3 DNA: TGTGCCAGCAGTTTATCGGGACTAGCGGGTTCCGGGGAGCTGTTTTTT. The rearrangement uses TRBV27 and TRBJ2-2; 12 bases line up with TRBD2. Germline CDR1 and CDR2: MNHEY and SMNVEV (reference sequence). Germline trimming cut 0 bases from V and 6 bases from J; bases unmatched to any gene: 2. The CDR3 totals 16 residues.

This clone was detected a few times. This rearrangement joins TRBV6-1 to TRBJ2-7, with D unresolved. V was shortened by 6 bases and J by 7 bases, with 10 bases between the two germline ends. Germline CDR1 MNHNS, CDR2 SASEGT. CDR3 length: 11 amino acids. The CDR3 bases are TGTGCCAGCAGGAAAGACGCGGAGCAGTACTTC. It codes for CASRKDAEQYF.